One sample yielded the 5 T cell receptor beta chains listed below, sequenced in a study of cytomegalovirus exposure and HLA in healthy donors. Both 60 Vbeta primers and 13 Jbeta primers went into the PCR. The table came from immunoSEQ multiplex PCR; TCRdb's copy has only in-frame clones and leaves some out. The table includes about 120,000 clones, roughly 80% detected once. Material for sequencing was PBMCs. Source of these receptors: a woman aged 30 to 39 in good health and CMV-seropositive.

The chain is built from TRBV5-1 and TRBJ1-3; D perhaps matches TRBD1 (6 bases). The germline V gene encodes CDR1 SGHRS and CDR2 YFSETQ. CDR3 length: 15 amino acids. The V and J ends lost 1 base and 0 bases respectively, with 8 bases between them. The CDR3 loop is CASSLRGGSGNTIYF. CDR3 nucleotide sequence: TGCGCCAGCAGCTTGAGAGGGGGCTCTGGAAACACCATATATTTT.

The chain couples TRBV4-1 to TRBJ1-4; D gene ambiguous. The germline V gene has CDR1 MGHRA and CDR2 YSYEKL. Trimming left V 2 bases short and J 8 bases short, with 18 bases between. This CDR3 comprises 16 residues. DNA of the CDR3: TGCGCCAGCAGCCAACTTACTTATCCCTCACAGGAAAAACTGTTTTTT. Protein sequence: CASSQLTYPSQEKLFF.

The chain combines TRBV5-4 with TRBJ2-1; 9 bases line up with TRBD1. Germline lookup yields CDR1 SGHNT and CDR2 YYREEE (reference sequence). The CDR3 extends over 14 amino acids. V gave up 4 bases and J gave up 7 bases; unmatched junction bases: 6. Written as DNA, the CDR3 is TGTGCCAGCAGCATTGGGACAGGGACGAATGAGCAGTTCTTC. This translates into CASSIGTGTNEQFF.

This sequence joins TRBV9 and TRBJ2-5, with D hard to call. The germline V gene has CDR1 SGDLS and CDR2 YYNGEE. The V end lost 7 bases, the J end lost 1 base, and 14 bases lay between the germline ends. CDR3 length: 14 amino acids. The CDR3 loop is CASGSGLLQETQYF. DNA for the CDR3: TGTGCCAGCGGATCTGGGCTCCTCCAAGAGACCCAGTACTTC.

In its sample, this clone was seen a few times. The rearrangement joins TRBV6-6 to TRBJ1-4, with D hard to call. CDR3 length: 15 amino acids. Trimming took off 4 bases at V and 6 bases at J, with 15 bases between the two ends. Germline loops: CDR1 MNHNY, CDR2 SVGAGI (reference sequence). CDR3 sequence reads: CASSSRGVADEKLFF. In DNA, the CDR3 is TGTGCCAGCAGTTCCCGAGGCGTCGCGGATGAAAAACTGTTTTTT.